This T cell receptor beta chain was identified during a study of glioma-infiltrating T cells. Study results and caveats: Tissue and blood shared very few CDR3 sequences. Above-expected tissue-blood divergence occurred in all gliomas, most in low-grade ones.

TCR alpha and beta CDR3 regions were amplified from RNA using iRepertoire nested multiplex PCR. Input was roughly 100-450 ng of tissue mRNA or PBMC total RNA. TCRdb re-called the multiplex PCR reads with MiXCR, one entry per CDR3 protein. In the table there are around 97,000 distinct CDR3 sequences, around 31% of which are singletons. This clonotype has at least ten counts. Its antigen remains unidentified. V lost 2 bases to trimming and J lost 4 bases, with 8 bases between them. Germline CDR1 reads MNHNY; CDR2 reads SVGAGI (reference sequence). The CDR3 length is 13 residues. The sequence was collected from a human donor with low-grade glioma or glioblastoma, undergoing nonglioma brain surgery, or in good health (not recorded which). The chain joins TRBV6-6 to TRBJ1-1; D is uncertain. Sequencing was carried out using glioma tissue, nonneoplastic brain tissue, or PBMCs (not recorded which). Here the CDR3 DNA reads TGTGCCAGCAGTTACGTGGAGTCCACTGAAGCTTTCTTT. Encoded protein: CASSYVESTEAFF.